This T cell receptor (beta chain) comes out of a study of T cell responses to AZD1222 COVID-19 vaccine (dated by TCRdb to about 2021). With regard to the full study: TCR sequencing was performed for roughly 250 trial participants, of whom roughly 200 were given two doses of AZD1222 and around 25 were given two doses of MenACWY control vaccine. Trial participants were enrolled by age into 18-55, 56-69 and 70-plus year subgroups, with around 140, 26 and 57 TCR-sequenced participants respectively.

Beyond this particular receptor, the publication reports: In the small 56-69-year group, the increase in depth fell short of significance, most likely because of low power. CD4 TCRs associated with the vaccine covered the entire spike protein, and the dominant responses were in regions 160-218 and 743-854. Because no day 14 peak-response samples were available, repertoires were characterized only after the peak T cell response. Conclusions about previously exposed vaccinees are limited because only a handful of AZD1222 recipients were SARS-CoV-2 seropositive at baseline. A significant rise in spike-specific TCR breadth and depth was observed after two AZD1222 doses relative to day 0 and relative to MenACWY recipients. Most participants were white British and females outnumbered males, and the authors suggested that clonal diversity may have been underestimated. Nearly half of unique spike-specific TCRs reportedly recognized epitopes outside regions mutated in the B.1.351 and B.1.1.7 variants.

This clone was seen just once. The clone's antigen remains unknown. One base away there is no much larger clone; base qualities are not given. Per the publication, the time point label means: baseline before first vaccination. This specimen's treatment or condition label, interpreted: meningococcal conjugate vaccine given as trial control. The vaccinee samples were drawn from two UK trials, COV001 and COV002, one of which was a single-blind randomized controlled phase 2/3 trial testing AZD1222 (ChAdOx1 nCoV-19) in healthy adults. Trial participant PBMC samples were collected at day 0 and day 28 after the second dose for TCRbeta chain sequencing. The CDR3 regions of human TCRbeta chains were subjected to immunosequencing. As for how the authors treated the data: Repertoire TCRs were matched against a reference library of SARS-CoV-2-specific TCRs generated with the MIRA antigen-specificity platform. Breadth was defined as the fraction of unique TCRs that were SARS-CoV-2-associated. Depth was defined as the fraction of total T cells that were SARS-CoV-2-associated. Using the MIRA data, every spike-specific TCR was mapped to the spike region that the TCR reacted to and assigned to either a CD4 or a CD8 class. Log10-transformed breadth and depth values were compared by one-way ANOVA with Sidak's multiple comparisons tests. The clones in this table, taken by TCRdb from immuneACCESS, are in-frame only. Not every clone is retained; where verified, under half of the shortfall comes from an unresolved V gene, and the cause of the rest is unknown. The V and J calls and the clone size are those of that table, but D and trimming were determined from the DNA. This sample is represented by 130,000 or so clones; more than 85% of them were singletons. More than 0.85% of the sample is held by the ten biggest clonotypes.

This specimen was peripheral blood, taken on day 0 of MenACWY control vaccination. The sequence derives from an adult in good health.

CDR3 region: CASSLRWGPRHGTEAFF. The bases are TGTGCCAGCAGCTTAAGATGGGGCCCCCGGCATGGCACTGAAGCTTTCTTT. The sequence joins TRBV7-3 to TRBJ1-1; the D gene is perhaps TRBD1, on 5 matching bases. CDR1 is given as SGHTA and CDR2 as FQGTGA, both from the germline V gene. From the cysteine up to the phenylalanine, the CDR3 has a length of 17 residues. The sequence is cut down to CDR3 DNA, 51 bases in frame from base 1. The junction carries 19 bases between V and J, which are trimmed by 1 base and 4 bases respectively.